This entry lists 21 T cell receptor beta chains sequenced from one sample in a study of T cell changes during pregnancy in multiple sclerosis. The protocol was immunoSEQ multiplex PCR, while the TCRdb copy is restricted to in-frame clones and leaves out a portion. The repertoire consists of tens of thousands of clones, with roughly 94% occurring once and the leading ten covering around 1.6%. The material sequenced was peripheral blood, taken in the third trimester of pregnancy. The receptors here all came from a female donor with multiple sclerosis, enrolled in a pregnancy study.

This rearrangement joins TRBV27 to TRBJ2-3, with 10 bases fitting TRBD1. The CDR3 contains 15 residues. V trimming: 5 bases; J trimming: 4 bases; junction bases outside the gene matches: 6. Germline V lookup: CDR1 MNHEY, CDR2 SMNVEV (reference sequence). The CDR3 DNA is TGTGCCAGCAGTCCACGGACAGGGGGTGCAGATACGCAGTATTTT. Translating it yields CASSPRTGGADTQYF.

This clone turned up a few times. This chain uses TRBV7-3 with TRBJ1-1; D uncertain. Germline loops: CDR1 SGHTA, CDR2 FQGTGA. This CDR3 region has 12 residues. With 2 bases removed from V and 7 bases from J, the gap between germline ends came to 8 bases. The CDR3, as DNA: TGTGCCAGCAGCTTAGCAGGTAGTGAAGCTTTCTTT. Translation gives CASSLAGSEAFF.

The chain couples TRBV5-1 to TRBJ1-3; 7 bases align to TRBD1. This CDR3 has 16 amino acids. The germline gives CDR1 SGHRS, CDR2 YFSETQ. V lost 4 bases and J lost 0; bases outside the gene matches: 7. The CDR3 protein is CASSINRGSSGNTIYF. The CDR3 DNA reads as TGCGCCAGCAGCATTAACAGGGGCTCCTCTGGAAACACCATATATTTT.

A word on this clone: Sequence at one end of the junction differs from germline and may be a read error. This chain uses TRBV7-7 with TRBJ2-5, with TRBD2 identical over 13 bases. The CDR3 is 16 residues long. Germline CDR1 is SSHAT and CDR2 is FNYEAQ (reference sequence). Here the CDR3 DNA reads TGTGCTAGCAGCTCTATCGGACTAGCGGGAGTGGAGACCCAGTACTTC. Its protein product is CASSSIGLAGVETQYF.

The chain carries TRBV5-1 and TRBJ2-3, with TRBD2 matching 9 bases. J lost 5 bases, V lost 0 bases, and 10 bases had no gene match. Germline-derived CDR1 and CDR2 are SGHRS and YFSETQ. The CDR3 runs to 17 residues. CDR3 residues: CASSLVDLAGPVDTQYF. As DNA, the CDR3 is TGCGCCAGCAGCTTGGTCGACCTAGCGGGACCGGTAGATACGCAGTATTTT.

The chain links TRBV20-1 to TRBJ2-3, with a weak D call TRBD2 (5 bases). This CDR3 has 11 amino acids. From germline, CDR1 is DFQATT and CDR2 SNEGSKA (reference sequence). The V gene lost 7 bases and the J gene lost 10 bases, with 15 bases spanning the gap. DNA of the CDR3: TGCAGTGGGAGCGGACCAGTGGCGCAGTATTTT. It specifies CSGSGPVAQYF.

The chain links TRBV2 to TRBJ2-1; 9 bases are a match to TRBD1. Trimming took 6 bases from V and 0 from J; bases not matched to a gene: 3. The germline V gene encodes CDR1 SNHLY and CDR2 FYNNEI. This CDR3 region has 15 residues. Here the CDR3 DNA reads TGTGCCAGCAGCGGACAGGGGAGCTCCTACAATGAGCAGTTCTTC. Protein product: CASSGQGSSYNEQFF.

This clone has a single count. The gene calls are TRBV4-3 and TRBJ1-4, with D perhaps matching TRBD1 (5 bases). Germline V gene data show CDR1 as LGHNA and CDR2 as YSLEER. The CDR3 extends over 18 amino acids. V shed 0 bases and J shed 5 bases, with 19 bases lying between them. This CDR3 is CASSQEWAGFGQNEKLFF. The DNA for the CDR3 is TGCGCCAGCAGCCAAGAATGGGCAGGGTTTGGGCAAAATGAAAAACTGTTTTTT.

This clone was detected only once. This chain links TRBV4-3 with TRBJ2-1; 9 positions match TRBD2. Trimming removed 3 bases from V and 14 bases from J; junction bases left unmatched: 5. This CDR3 is built from 12 residues. The germline gives CDR1 LGHNA, CDR2 YSLEER. The chain's CDR3 is CASSHERGEKFF. CDR3 DNA sequence: TGCGCCAGCAGCCATGAGCGGGGGGAAAAGTTCTTC.

The rearrangement links TRBV5-4 to TRBJ2-1; 16 bases are shared with TRBD2. The CDR3 runs 16 residues. Germline CDR1 SGHNT, CDR2 YYREEE (reference sequence). The V and J ends lost 4 bases and 6 bases, in that order; junction bases with no gene match: 4. This CDR3 is CASSGTSGRASNEQFF. In DNA form, the CDR3 reads TGTGCCAGCAGCGGGACTAGCGGGAGGGCCTCCAATGAGCAGTTCTTC.

The V call is TRBV5-6, the J call TRBJ2-7; 10 bases are a match to TRBD2. Germline CDR1 is SGHDT and CDR2 is YYEEEE. Trimming removed 3 bases from V and 3 bases from J; junction bases left unmatched: 18. The CDR3 sequence is 19 residues long. The CDR3 reads CASSSPPGSGGALDYEQYF. The CDR3 nucleotides are TGTGCCAGCAGCTCTCCCCCGGGCAGCGGGGGGGCCTTGGACTACGAGCAGTACTTC.

This sequence joins TRBV28 and TRBJ2-1, with D possibly matching TRBD2 (6 bases). The germline CDR1 and CDR2 sequences are MDHEN and SYDVKM. The CDR3 is 15 amino acids. Trimming cost V 6 bases and J 8 bases, with 20 bases left between them. The CDR3 region is CASSPTGLNGDEQFF. CDR3 in DNA: TGTGCCAGCAGCCCGACGGGACTCAATGGCGATGAGCAGTTCTTC. Together with reference TRBV28 and TRBJ2-1, the CDR3 gives the full variable domain: DVKVTQSSRYLVKRTGEKVFLECVQDMDHENMFWYRQDPGLGLRLIYFSYDVKMKEKGDIPEGYSVSREKKERFSLILESASTNQTSMYLCASSPTGLNGDEQFFGPGTRLTVL.

This clone appeared a single time. The genes are TRBV4-3 and TRBJ2-3, with 8 bases fitting TRBD2. The CDR3 loop spans 17 amino acids. V shed 0 bases and J 4 bases; nucleotides not matched to a gene: 9. The germline CDR1 and CDR2 sequences are LGHNA and YSLEER. Here the CDR3 reads CASSQEPGLAAADTQYF. The CDR3 region has the DNA TGCGCCAGCAGCCAAGAACCTGGACTAGCTGCGGCAGATACGCAGTATTTT.

The genes are TRBV28 and TRBJ2-7, with D unresolved. CDR1 and CDR2 (germline): MDHEN, SYDVKM. The CDR3 consists of 14 residues. V was cut by 5 bases and J by 2 bases, with 13 bases left in between. The CDR3 loop is CASSRLEPTYEQYF. The CDR3 DNA is TGTGCCAGCAGTCGTCTCGAGCCCACCTACGAGCAGTACTTC.

This rearrangement joins TRBV28 to TRBJ1-1; D possibly corresponds to TRBD1 (6 bases). The germline V gene has CDR1 MDHEN and CDR2 SYDVKM. The CDR3 is made up of 16 amino acids. V shed 8 bases and J shed 1 base, with 20 bases lying between them. The CDR3 protein is CASLKFVGGGNTEAFF. As DNA, the CDR3 is TGTGCCAGCCTTAAGTTTGTAGGGGGGGGGAACACTGAAGCTTTCTTT.

The gene calls are TRBV4-1 and TRBJ2-6, with 7 bases matching TRBD1. Looked up from germline, CDR1 is MGHRA and CDR2 is YSYEKL. CDR3 length: 21 residues. Germline trimming cut 0 bases from V and 4 bases from J; bases unmatched to any gene: 18. As DNA, the CDR3 is TGCGCCAGCAGCCAAGACCGCGGGTCGGGCGCAGGGGGTATGGGGGCCAACGTCCTGACTTTC. Amino acid sequence: CASSQDRGSGAGGMGANVLTF.

The chain uses TRBV7-2 and TRBJ2-5; TRBD2 aligns across 8 bases. V lost 1 base, J lost 1 base, and 5 bases stayed unmatched. CDR3 length: 16 amino acids. Per the germline V gene, CDR1 is SGHTA and CDR2 is FQGNSA. Here the CDR3 DNA reads TGTGCCAGCAGCTTAGGCCCTACTAGCGGCCAAGAGACCCAGTACTTC. This translates into CASSLGPTSGQETQYF.

This chain joins TRBV7-3 and TRBJ2-2, with a weak D call TRBD2 (5 bases). The V end lost 5 bases, the J end lost 6 bases, and 13 bases lay between the germline ends. Germline-derived CDR1 and CDR2 are SGHTA and FQGTGA. This CDR3 contains 14 residues. CDR3 nucleotides: TGTGCCAGCAGCGCCGGACTCCCCCCCGGGGAGCTGTTTTTT. Translating it yields CASSAGLPPGELFF.

J is TRBJ2-2 and V is TRBV19, with TRBD2 identical over 9 bases. CDR1 LNHDA and CDR2 SQIVND come from the germline V gene (reference sequence). The CDR3 loop spans 16 amino acids. Trimming cost V 1 base and J 6 bases; bases outside gene matches: 6. This CDR3 reads CASSIVGGGVSGELFF. The CDR3 DNA reads TGTGCCAGTAGTATAGTCGGCGGGGGGGTCTCCGGGGAGCTGTTTTTT.

The chain joins TRBV7-9 to TRBJ2-3; D possibly corresponds to TRBD1 (5 bases). V gave up 3 bases and J gave up 5 bases, with 15 bases separating them. There are 15 residues in the CDR3. Germline assignment: CDR1 SEHNR and CDR2 FQNEAQ (reference sequence). The CDR3 here is CASSFDSHLGDTQYF. In DNA form, the CDR3 reads TGTGCCAGCAGCTTTGACAGTCACTTAGGAGATACGCAGTATTTT.

The V call is TRBV2, the J call TRBJ2-1; tentatively, D is TRBD1 (5 bases). This CDR3 region has 13 residues. Trimming stripped 4 bases from V and 7 bases from J, with 11 bases between. Germline loops: CDR1 SNHLY, CDR2 FYNNEI. CDR3 sequence: CASSGQLMNEQFF. The CDR3 coding sequence is TGTGCCAGCAGTGGACAGTTGATGAATGAGCAGTTCTTC.